This T cell receptor beta chain is drawn from a study of blood T cell repertoires in COVID-19. TCRdb's table, derived via immunoSEQ multiplex PCR, lists solely in-frame clones and lacks some. The sample carries under 85,000 clones, roughly four fifths recorded once. V was cut by 1 base and J by 5 bases, with 17 bases left in between. This CDR3 is built from 16 residues. Looked up from germline, CDR1 is SGHTA and CDR2 is FQGNSA. This TCR derives from a human donor in a cohort sampled during active COVID-19. The V gene is TRBV7-2, the J gene TRBJ2-5, with a tentative D call TRBD1 (6 bases). The sample was peripheral blood. The CDR3 nucleotides read TGTGCCAGCAGCTTAGATTCAGGGGCAGGTGGGGAGACCCAGTACTTC. This sequence encodes CASSLDSGAGGETQYF.